This is a list of T cell receptor beta chains from one sample in a study of cytomegalovirus exposure and HLA in healthy donors. Profiled with immunoSEQ multiplex PCR; TCRdb holds only in-frame clones, not every one. This sample has approximately 140,000 clones, with around three quarters found just once. The sample comprised PBMCs. These receptors were collected from a middle-aged man in good health and CMV-seropositive. The CDR3 runs from the conserved cysteine through the conserved F or W. Each record gives: V gene, clone size, J gene, D gene, CDR3 protein, CDR3 DNA. A D gene is named only where the DNA matches it firmly. Some rows have no size entry. The others give once, few or many, or a class for an expanded clone.

TRBV18	.	TRBJ1-5	TRBD1	CASSSGQGGQPQHF	TGTGCCAGCTCATCGGGACAGGGCGGACAGCCCCAGCATTTT
TRBV28	.	TRBJ2-1	TRBD1	CASSSGQGSYNEQFF	TGTGCCAGCAGTTCGGGACAGGGGTCCTACAATGAGCAGTTCTTC
TRBV6-6	.	TRBJ2-3	.	CASRSPGVKSTDTQYF	TGTGCCAGCAGATCCCCCGGGGTGAAGAGCACAGATACGCAGTATTTT
TRBV6-5	.	TRBJ1-2	.	CASSYGSGVGYTF	TGTGCCAGCAGTTATGGTTCAGGGGTTGGCTACACCTTC
TRBV6-5	.	TRBJ1-2	.	CASSYGRRRDRYGYTF	TGTGCCAGCAGTTATGGGAGACGGAGAGACCGCTATGGCTACACCTTC
TRBV27	.	TRBJ2-5	TRBD2	CASSQPGLASAGGETQYF	TGTGCCAGCAGCCAGCCGGGACTAGCGAGTGCTGGAGGAGAGACCCAGTACTTC
TRBV6-5	.	TRBJ2-7	TRBD2	CATRREGLYEQYF	TGTGCCACCCGGCGGGAGGGCCTGTACGAGCAGTACTTC
TRBV7-2	.	TRBJ2-1	.	CASSQKAWEAVEQFF	TGTGCCAGCAGCCAAAAGGCGTGGGAGGCGGTCGAGCAGTTCTTC
TRBV28	.	TRBJ2-3	.	CASSHTFTDTQYF	TGTGCCAGCAGTCACACCTTCACAGATACGCAGTATTTT
TRBV27	.	TRBJ1-5	.	CASSLSFRDQPQHF	TGTGCCAGCAGTTTATCGTTTCGGGATCAGCCCCAGCATTTT
TRBV7-9	.	TRBJ2-1	TRBD2	CASSPVGLAGPLGEQFF	TGTGCCAGCAGCCCAGTAGGACTAGCGGGACCTCTTGGTGAGCAGTTCTTC
TRBV7-9	.	TRBJ2-1	.	CASRSFGRGPLANEQFF	TGTGCCAGCAGATCTTTTGGGCGGGGGCCCTTGGCGAATGAGCAGTTCTTC
TRBV6-6	few	TRBJ2-7	TRBD1	CASSLASGTGYEQYF	TGTGCCAGCAGCCTCGCCTCCGGGACAGGCTACGAGCAGTACTTC
TRBV4-2	.	TRBJ2-5	TRBD2	CASSPRLAGGRQETQYF	TGTGCCAGCAGCCCACGACTAGCGGGAGGACGACAAGAGACCCAGTACTTC
TRBV5-1	.	TRBJ2-3	.	CASRSGPTDTQYF	TGCGCCAGCAGATCCGGTCCCACAGATACGCAGTATTTT
TRBV5-4	once	TRBJ1-2	.	CASSLVLAGYGYTF	TGTGCCAGCAGCTTGGTCCTGGCGGGCTATGGCTACACCTTC
TRBV18	once	TRBJ1-1	.	CASSPTVGSNTEAFF	TGTGCCAGCTCACCGACAGTCGGGTCGAACACTGAAGCTTTCTTT
TRBV5-1	.	TRBJ1-5	TRBD1	CASSRGQDQPQHF	TGCGCCAGCAGCAGGGGGCAGGATCAGCCCCAGCATTTT
TRBV11-2	.	TRBJ2-7	TRBD2	CASSPGGTSSDEQYF	TGTGCCAGCAGCCCCGGAGGGACTAGTTCGGACGAGCAGTACTTC
TRBV7-2	.	TRBJ1-5	.	CASSHDRNSNQPQHF	TGTGCCAGCAGCCACGACAGGAACAGCAATCAGCCCCAGCATTTT
TRBV15	.	TRBJ2-7	TRBD1	CATSRTWDSTYEQYF	TGTGCCACCAGCAGAACCTGGGACAGTACCTACGAGCAGTACTTC
TRBV7-9	.	TRBJ1-2	TRBD1	CASNPEDRAIYGYTF	TGTGCCAGCAACCCGGAGGACAGGGCAATCTATGGCTACACCTTC
TRBV14	.	TRBJ2-5	.	CASSLGQKETQYF	TGTGCCAGCAGCCTCGGACAGAAAGAGACCCAGTACTTC
TRBV4-1	few	TRBJ1-5	.	CASSGGGGSNQPQHF	TGCGCCAGCAGCGGGGGGGGTGGGAGCAATCAGCCCCAGCATTTT
TRBV7-2	once	TRBJ2-1	.	CASRYSQGDEQFF	TGTGCCAGCAGGTACAGTCAGGGCGATGAGCAGTTCTTC
TRBV9	.	TRBJ1-5	TRBD1	CASGSEGAENQPQHF	TGTGCCAGCGGTAGTGAGGGGGCGGAAAATCAGCCCCAGCATTTT
TRBV14	few	TRBJ1-1	TRBD1	CASSRGGSNTEAFF	TGTGCCAGCAGCCGAGGGGGCTCGAACACTGAAGCTTTCTTT
TRBV7-9	.	TRBJ1-2	.	CSTATGYGYTF	TGTTCCACCGCGACAGGATATGGCTACACCTTC